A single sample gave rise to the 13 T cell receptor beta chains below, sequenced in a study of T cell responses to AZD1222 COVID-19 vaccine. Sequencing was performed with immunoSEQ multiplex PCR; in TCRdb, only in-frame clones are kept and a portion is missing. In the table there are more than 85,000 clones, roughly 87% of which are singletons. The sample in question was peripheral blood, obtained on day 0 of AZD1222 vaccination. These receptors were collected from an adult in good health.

The CDR3 DNA reads TGTGCCAGCAGCTTATCTAGCGGGAATTACTACGAGCAGTACTTC. Protein: CASSLSSGNYYEQYF. The chain couples TRBV11-2 to TRBJ2-7; TRBD2 agrees at 9 bases. The germline V gene encodes CDR1 SGHAT and CDR2 FQNNGV. The trim removed 2 bases at V and 3 bases at J, leaving 5 bases unmatched. The CDR3 runs 15 residues.

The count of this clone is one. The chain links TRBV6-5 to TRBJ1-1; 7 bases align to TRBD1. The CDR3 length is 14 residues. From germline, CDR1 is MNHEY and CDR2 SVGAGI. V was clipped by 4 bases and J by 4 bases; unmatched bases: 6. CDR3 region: CASSSNRGITEAFF. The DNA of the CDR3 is TGTGCCAGCAGTTCGAACAGGGGAATCACTGAAGCTTTCTTT.

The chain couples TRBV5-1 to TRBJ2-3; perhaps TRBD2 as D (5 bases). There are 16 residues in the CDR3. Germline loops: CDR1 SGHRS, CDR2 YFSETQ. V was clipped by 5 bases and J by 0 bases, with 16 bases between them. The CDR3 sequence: CASRPAGMASTDTQYF. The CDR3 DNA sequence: TGCGCCAGCAGACCGGCGGGTATGGCTAGCACAGATACGCAGTATTTT.

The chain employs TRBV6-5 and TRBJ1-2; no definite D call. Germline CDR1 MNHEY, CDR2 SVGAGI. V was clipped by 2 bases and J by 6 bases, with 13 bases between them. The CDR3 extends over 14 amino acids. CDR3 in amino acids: CASSYEGWEDGYTF. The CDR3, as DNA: TGTGCCAGCAGTTACGAAGGTTGGGAAGATGGCTACACCTTC.

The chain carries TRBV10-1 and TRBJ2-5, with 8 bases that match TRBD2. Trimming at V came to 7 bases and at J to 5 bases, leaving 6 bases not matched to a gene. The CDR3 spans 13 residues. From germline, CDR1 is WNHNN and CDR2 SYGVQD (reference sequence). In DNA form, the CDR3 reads TGCGCCAGCATCCGGGGGGGGCTTGAGACCCAGTACTTC. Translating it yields CASIRGGLETQYF.

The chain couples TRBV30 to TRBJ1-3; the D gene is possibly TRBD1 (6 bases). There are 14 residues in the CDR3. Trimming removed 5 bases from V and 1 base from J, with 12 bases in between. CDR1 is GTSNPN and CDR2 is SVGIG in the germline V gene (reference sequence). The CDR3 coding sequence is TGTGCCTGGGGTACAGGGCCATCTGGAAACACCATATATTTT. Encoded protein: CAWGTGPSGNTIYF.

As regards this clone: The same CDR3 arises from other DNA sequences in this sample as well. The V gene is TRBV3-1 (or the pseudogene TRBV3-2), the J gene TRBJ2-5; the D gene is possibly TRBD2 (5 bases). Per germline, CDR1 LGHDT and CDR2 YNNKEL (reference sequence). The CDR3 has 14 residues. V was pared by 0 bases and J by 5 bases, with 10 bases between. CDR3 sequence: CASSQDPGRETQYF. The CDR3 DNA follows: TGTGCCAGCAGCCAAGATCCGGGAAGGGAGACCCAGTACTTC.

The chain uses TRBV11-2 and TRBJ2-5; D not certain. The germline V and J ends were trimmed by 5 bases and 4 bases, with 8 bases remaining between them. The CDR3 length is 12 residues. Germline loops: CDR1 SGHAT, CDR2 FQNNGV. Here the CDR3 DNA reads TGTGCCAGCAGCCGTCCCCCAGAGACCCAGTACTTC. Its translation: CASSRPPETQYF.

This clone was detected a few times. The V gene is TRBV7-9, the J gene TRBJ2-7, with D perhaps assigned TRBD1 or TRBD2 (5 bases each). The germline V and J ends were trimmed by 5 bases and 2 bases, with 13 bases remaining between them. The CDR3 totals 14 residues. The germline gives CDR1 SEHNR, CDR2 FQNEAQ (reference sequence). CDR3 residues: CASSPRDGAYEQYF. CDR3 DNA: TGTGCCAGCAGCCCCCGGGACGGCGCCTACGAGCAGTACTTC.

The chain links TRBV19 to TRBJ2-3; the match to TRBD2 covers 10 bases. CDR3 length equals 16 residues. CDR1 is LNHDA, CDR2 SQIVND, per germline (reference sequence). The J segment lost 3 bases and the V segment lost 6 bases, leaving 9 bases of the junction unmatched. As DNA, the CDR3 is TGTGCCAGTAGCACCAGGACTAGCGGTGGTACAGATACGCAGTATTTT. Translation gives CASSTRTSGGTDTQYF.

The DNA of the CDR3 is TGTGCCAGCAGTTTATTGGGGGGGCCTACTGGAAACACCATATATTTT. This encodes CASSLLGGPTGNTIYF. This chain joins TRBV28 and TRBJ1-3, with a possible D match to TRBD1 (6 bases). The CDR3 runs to 16 residues. Germline CDR1 and CDR2: MDHEN and SYDVKM. With 1 base removed from V and 2 bases from J, the gap between germline ends came to 12 bases.

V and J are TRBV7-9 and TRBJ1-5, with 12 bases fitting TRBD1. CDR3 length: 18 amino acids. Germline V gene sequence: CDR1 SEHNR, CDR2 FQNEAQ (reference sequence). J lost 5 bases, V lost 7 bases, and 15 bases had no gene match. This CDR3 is CASTSISGTGGRDQPQHF. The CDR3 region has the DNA TGTGCCAGCACCTCAATATCGGGGACAGGGGGCAGGGATCAGCCCCAGCATTTT.

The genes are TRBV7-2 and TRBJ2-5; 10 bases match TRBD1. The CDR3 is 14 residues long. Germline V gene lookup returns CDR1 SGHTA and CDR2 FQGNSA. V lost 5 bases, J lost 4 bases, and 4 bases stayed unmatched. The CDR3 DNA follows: TGTGCCAGCAGCGGAAGGACAGGGGGAGAGACCCAGTACTTC. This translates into CASSGRTGGETQYF.